The 19 T cell receptor beta chains below all came from one sample that was sequenced in a study of beta chain features in type 1 diabetes. Expressed TCRB transcripts were sequenced after all isolated RNA was converted to cDNA. Only in-frame clones appear in the TCRdb table, and some are missing; sequencing was by immunoSEQ multiplex PCR. The sample consists of around 350,000 clones, roughly 12% of them appearing once. Sequencing used naive CD4+ T cells from blood. The source of these receptors is a man between 18 and 29 years old in good health.

This clone was recorded many times. The chain uses TRBV29-1 and TRBJ2-5; D gene ambiguous. The V end was cut by 1 base, the J end by 5 bases, with 5 bases between. The CDR3 totals 11 residues. CDR1 is SQVTM and CDR2 is ANQGSEA in the germline V gene. Here the CDR3 reads CSVEGAETQYF. For the CDR3, the DNA is TGCAGCGTTGAAGGGGCGGAGACCCAGTACTTC.

The chain joins TRBV28 to TRBJ1-5, with D tentatively TRBD1 (6 bases). The CDR3 spans 15 residues. The germline gives CDR1 MDHEN, CDR2 SYDVKM. V was pared by 2 bases and J by 3 bases, with 11 bases between. CDR3 coding DNA: TGTGCCAGCAGTTTACCGACAGGATTCAATCAGCCCCAGCATTTT. The encoded protein is CASSLPTGFNQPQHF.

V and J are TRBV7-6 and TRBJ2-1; D possibly corresponds to TRBD1 (6 bases). The CDR3 contains 16 residues. The V gene lost 5 bases and the J gene lost 8 bases, with 22 bases spanning the gap. Germline V gives CDR1 SGHVS, CDR2 FNYEAQ. CDR3 protein: CASSRGTFGIGHEQFF. The CDR3 coding sequence is TGTGCCAGCAGCCGAGGGACATTTGGCATTGGGCATGAGCAGTTCTTC.

On this clone itself: The sample contains more than one DNA sequence encoding this CDR3. The CDR3 DNA sequence: TGCAGTGCTAGAGGCGCCTACGAGCAGTACTTC. This encodes CSARGAYEQYF. The chain recombines TRBV20-1 with TRBJ2-7; D call uncertain. The CDR3 totals 11 residues. V was trimmed by 1 base and J by 2 bases, leaving 3 bases between them. Germline V CDR1 and CDR2: DFQATT, SNEGSKA (reference sequence).

The chain carries TRBV5-1 and TRBJ2-1; 12 bases agree with TRBD2. Germline V gives CDR1 SGHRS, CDR2 YFSETQ. Germline trimming cut 4 bases from V and 4 bases from J; bases unmatched to any gene: 6. The CDR3 has 16 amino acids. CDR3 loop: CASSGSGTSGYNEQFF. CDR3 coding DNA: TGCGCCAGCAGCGGGTCCGGGACTAGCGGGTACAATGAGCAGTTCTTC.

The gene calls are TRBV7-2 and TRBJ2-1, with unresolved D. The ends were cut back, 5 bases at V and 0 bases at J, with 5 bases in the middle. Germline V gene data show CDR1 as SGHTA and CDR2 as FQGNSA. The CDR3 runs to 13 residues. In DNA form, the CDR3 reads TGTGCCAGCAGCCCTCCCTCCTACAATGAGCAGTTCTTC. It yields the protein CASSPPSYNEQFF.

The chain joins TRBV11-2 to TRBJ2-4, with D perhaps matching TRBD2 (6 bases). V dropped 2 bases and J dropped 7 bases, with 15 bases sitting between them. The CDR3 runs to 15 residues. Germline-derived CDR1 and CDR2 are SGHAT and FQNNGV. CDR3 loop: CASSLSVGSENIQYF. For the CDR3, the DNA is TGTGCCAGCAGCTTAAGCGTCGGGAGTGAGAACATTCAGTACTTC.

The genes are TRBV19 and TRBJ2-5, with 7 positions matching TRBD1. This CDR3 has 15 amino acids. With 5 bases clipped from V and 2 bases from J, the junction kept 8 bases outside the gene matches. From germline, CDR1 is LNHDA and CDR2 SQIVND (reference sequence). CDR3 amino acids: CASSARDRAQETQYF. In DNA, the CDR3 is TGTGCCAGTAGTGCCCGGGACAGAGCTCAAGAGACCCAGTACTTC.

This chain joins TRBV30 and TRBJ1-4; D gene uncertain. CDR1 is GTSNPN and CDR2 is SVGIG in the germline V gene (reference sequence). This CDR3 is 13 amino acids long. V lost 1 base to trimming and J lost 8 bases, with 11 bases between them. The CDR3 region is CAWSAMTGEKLFF. CDR3 sequence (DNA): TGTGCCTGGAGTGCGATGACGGGGGAAAAACTGTTTTTT.

This chain uses TRBV4-3 with TRBJ2-5; D is perhaps TRBD2 (5 bases). The V end was cut by 4 bases, the J end by 5 bases, with 23 bases between. Germline lookup yields CDR1 LGHNA and CDR2 YSLEER. The CDR3 is 17 residues long. The CDR3 DNA reads TGCGCCAGCAGCCGCCGATTAGGAGCCGGGGATGGTGAGACCCAGTACTTC. Encoded protein: CASSRRLGAGDGETQYF.

The chain links TRBV7-9 to TRBJ2-3, with 11 bases that match TRBD2. CDR3 length equals 14 residues. CDR1 and CDR2 (germline): SEHNR, FQNEAQ (reference sequence). V was clipped by 1 base and J by 9 bases; unmatched bases: 3. Here the CDR3 reads CASSLDSGGATQYF. Written as DNA, the CDR3 is TGTGCCAGCAGCTTAGATAGCGGGGGGGCCACGCAGTATTTT.

The CDR3, as DNA: TGTGCCAGCAGCCCTGGGGGCGGGAGATATGAGCAGTTCTTC. Translation gives CASSPGGGRYEQFF. V usage is TRBV11-3 and J usage is TRBJ2-1, with D possibly being TRBD2 (7 bases). Germline V gene lookup returns CDR1 SGHNT and CDR2 YENEEA. Trimming removed 5 bases at V and 8 bases at J, with 16 bases between. CDR3 size: 14 residues. Based on the CDR3 plus reference TRBV11-3 and TRBJ2-1, the full variable domain is EAGVVQSPRYKIIEKKQPVAFWCNPISGHNTLYWYLQNLGQGPELLIRYENEEAVDDSQLPKDRFSAERLKGVDSTLKIQPAELGDSAVYLCASSPGGGRYEQFFGPGTRLTVL.

This clone was counted a few times. The same CDR3 arises from other DNA sequences in this sample as well. The V gene is TRBV20-1, the J gene TRBJ2-5, with D possibly matching TRBD2 (6 bases). The germline V gene encodes CDR1 DFQATT and CDR2 SNEGSKA (reference sequence). The CDR3 totals 11 residues. The CDR3 here is CSGGSQETQYF. The CDR3 DNA reads as TGCAGCGGGGGTTCACAAGAGACCCAGTACTTC.

This clone has more than one count but fewer than ten. The chain recombines TRBV2 with TRBJ2-3; D is unclear. Per germline, CDR1 SNHLY and CDR2 FYNNEI. The CDR3 is made up of 13 amino acids. Between the trimmed V and J ends, which lost 7 bases and 2 bases, there was a span of 10 bases. In DNA form, the CDR3 reads TGTGCCAGCACTTGGAGACCCACAGATACGCAGTATTTT. Amino acid sequence: CASTWRPTDTQYF.

This clone was detected only a few times. DNA of the CDR3: TGTGCCAGCAGCCGGGGATCGGGCACTGAAGCTTTCTTT. Protein: CASSRGSGTEAFF. V is TRBV6-5 and J is TRBJ1-1; D is undetermined. The CDR3 loop spans 13 amino acids. Germline CDR1 MNHEY, CDR2 SVGAGI. Trimming pared 6 bases from V and 4 bases from J, leaving 12 bases between.

The V call is TRBV4-3, the J call TRBJ2-7, with 9 bases identical to TRBD1. CDR1 and CDR2 (germline): LGHNA, YSLEER. V shed 4 bases, J shed 6 bases, and the junction held 10 bases outside the gene matches. CDR3 length: 15 amino acids. CDR3 DNA: TGCGCCAGCAGCCTAGACCGGGACAGGGTCTCCGAGCAGTACTTC. This encodes CASSLDRDRVSEQYF.

The J gene is TRBJ1-1, the V gene TRBV5-1; weak D call: TRBD1 (6 bases). Germline CDR1 reads SGHRS; CDR2 reads YFSETQ. This CDR3 contains 14 residues. The V and J ends lost 4 bases and 4 bases respectively, with 14 bases between them. CDR3 sequence (DNA): TGCGCCAGCAGCCCTCTCGGGGGGCTCACTGAAGCTTTCTTT. Translated, it gives CASSPLGGLTEAFF.

A note on this clone: The sample has other DNA sequences that encode this CDR3 too. The chain links TRBV9 to TRBJ2-5; 11 nucleotides line up with TRBD2. The J segment lost 3 bases and the V segment lost 2 bases, leaving 0 bases of the junction unmatched. Germline V gives CDR1 SGDLS, CDR2 YYNGEE. This CDR3 has 14 amino acids. The CDR3 nucleotides are TGTGCCAGCAGCGTGGGACTAGCGGAAGAGACCCAGTACTTC. Amino acids: CASSVGLAEETQYF.

J is TRBJ1-2 and V is TRBV30; the D gene is possibly TRBD1 (6 bases). Trimming pared 0 bases from V and 4 bases from J, leaving 18 bases between. Germline V CDR1 and CDR2: GTSNPN, SVGIG (reference sequence). The CDR3 has 16 amino acids. The CDR3 loop is CAWSVRQADLVYGYTF. The CDR3, as DNA: TGTGCCTGGAGTGTAAGACAGGCCGATCTTGTCTATGGCTACACCTTC. The whole variable domain, filled in from reference TRBV30 and TRBJ1-2, reads SQTIHQWPATLVQPVGSPLSLECTVEGTSNPNLYWYRQAAGRGLQLLFYSVGIGQISSEVPQNLSASRPQDRQFILSSKKLLLSDSGFYLCAWSVRQADLVYGYTFGSGTRLTVV.